The rows below give T cell receptor beta chains drawn from one sample of a study of blood T cell repertoires in COVID-19. Some clones are missing from TCRdb's copy, which holds only in-frame ones; the method was immunoSEQ multiplex PCR. Of 200,000 to 250,000 clones listed, 88% are singletons. Sequencing was carried out using PBMCs or T cells enriched from blood (not recorded which). The receptors come from a woman between 50 and 59 years old with acute COVID-19. The CDR3 runs from the conserved cysteine through the conserved F or W. The D gene is left open where the match is weak. Clone size, where shown, is once, few, many, or a class for clones that have expanded.

cdr3_nt	cdr3_aa	v_call	d_call	j_call	clone_size
TGTGCCAGCAGCGAGCTAACCGGGACAGGGGTCGGCTACACCTTC	CASSELTGTGVGYTF	TRBV9	TRBD1	TRBJ1-2	NA
TGTGCCAGCAGCGACGAAGCAGGGTACGTTGAGCAGTTCTTC	CASSDEAGYVEQFF	TRBV9	NA	TRBJ2-1	NA
TGTGCCAGCAGCCCGGGACAGGGTAGCGGGGAGCTGTTTTTT	CASSPGQGSGELFF	TRBV28	TRBD1	TRBJ2-2	NA
TGTGCCACCAGCACCCGACAGGCAGGAAACACCATATATTTT	CATSTRQAGNTIYF	TRBV15	NA	TRBJ1-3	once
TGTGCCAGCAGTTTAGGCAGGGTTGAGACCCAGTACTTC	CASSLGRVETQYF	TRBV28	NA	TRBJ2-5	NA
TGCAGCTCTGAGTGGGGGGGGAATGAGCAGTTCTTC	CSSEWGGNEQFF	TRBV29-1	TRBD2	TRBJ2-1	NA
TGTGCCAGCTACCTGGGACAGGGGAACACTGAAGCTTTCTTT	CASYLGQGNTEAFF	TRBV18	TRBD1	TRBJ1-1	NA
TGTGCCAGCAGCTTACAGACTCTCGGGGGTACCGGGGAGCTGTTTTTT	CASSLQTLGGTGELFF	TRBV5-6	NA	TRBJ2-2	NA
TGTGCCAGCAGCCCCCAGGGCTACGAGCAGTACTTC	CASSPQGYEQYF	TRBV9	NA	TRBJ2-7	NA
TGTGCCAGCAGGGAAACCCAGACACGTACTGGAAACACCATATATTTT	CASRETQTRTGNTIYF	TRBV28	NA	TRBJ1-3	NA